This T cell receptor beta chain was recorded in a study of a mutant IDH1 vaccine in newly diagnosed glioma. Study details: There were 62.5% males and roughly 38% females among treated patients, whose mean age was about 40 years. Most had both radiotherapy and temozolomide beforehand; others had only one. Study-wide results and caveats: Top-clonotype changes in peripheral T cells seemed unrelated to pseudoprogression. There were vaccine-induced immune responses in around 93% of the patients.

Assay: immunoSEQ multiplex PCR; the TCRdb copy retains only in-frame clones and omits some. The sample lists tens of thousands of clones, 60% to 80% occurring once. The time point was: baseline, week 1 (first vaccination visit). Treatment described: pre-vaccination baseline after standard-of-care therapy. V was clipped by 5 bases and J by 8 bases, with 9 bases between them. CDR1 is SNHLY, CDR2 FYNNEI, per germline. The CDR3 contains 11 residues. Details on this clone: Its target is not known.

The sample here was PBMCs, taken from a glioma patient treated with radiotherapy, temozolomide or both. This clonotype originated in a man in his forties with glioma. Some clones in this sample may be carry-over from other donors' samples. The chain joins TRBV2 to TRBJ1-2; D is unresolved. The CDR3 DNA sequence: TGTGCCAGCAGTTCTGTGGGGGGCTACACCTTC. Translation: CASSSVGGYTF. The full variable domain, its missing parts supplied by reference TRBV2 and TRBJ1-2, is EPEVTQTPSHQVTQMGQEVILRCVPISNHLYFYWYRQILGQKVEFLVSFYNNEISEKSEIFDDQFSVERPDGSNFTLKIRSTKLEDSAMYFCASSSVGGYTFGSGTRLTVV.